This is a list of T cell receptor beta chains from one sample in a study of regulatory T cells in long-lasting Graves disease. MiXCR, run by TCRdb on the multiplex PCR reads, gives a single entry per CDR3 protein. The table lists 250,000 to 400,000 distinct CDR3 sequences, 15% to 20% of them singletons. Source: peripheral blood mononuclear cells (PBMCs), taken at new diagnosis, from a patient treated with antithyroid drugs. The source of these receptors is a female donor with Graves disease. Both conserved end residues are part of each CDR3. A D gene is named only where the DNA matches it firmly. Clone size, where shown, is once, few, many, or a class for clones that have expanded.

d_gene | len | abundance | j_gene | v_gene | CDR3aa | CDR3nt
- | 16 | many | TRBJ1-4 | TRBV5-1 | CASSLRTLATNEKLFF | TGCGCCAGCAGCTTGCGGACACTCGCAACTAATGAAAAACTGTTTTTT
- | 10 | few | TRBJ2-1 | TRBV30 | CAWSRREQFF | TGTGCCTGGAGCCGGAGGGAGCAGTTCTTC
- | 15 | many | TRBJ2-3 | TRBV3-1 | CASSQDDGDADTQYF | TGTGCCAGCAGCCAAGATGATGGGGATGCAGATACGCAGTATTTT
- | 14 | many | TRBJ2-7 | TRBV2 | CASRGGVGASEQYF | TGTGCCAGCAGGGGTGGGGTAGGGGCCTCCGAGCAGTACTTC
- | 12 | many | TRBJ2-1 | TRBV9 | CASSGTLNEQFF | TGTGCCAGCAGCGGAACCCTAAATGAGCAGTTCTTC
- | 15 | many | TRBJ2-7 | TRBV7-9 | CASSLAQGDIYEQYF | TGTGCCAGCAGCTTGGCCCAGGGTGATATCTACGAGCAGTACTTC
TRBD2 | 17 | - | TRBJ2-5 | TRBV6-1 | CAGSPRASGIEQETQYF | TGTGCCGGATCCCCTCGGGCTAGCGGGATCGAGCAAGAGACCCAGTACTTC
TRBD2 | 15 | - | TRBJ2-1 | TRBV25-1 | CTSSELAGGHNEQFF | TGTACCAGCAGTGAATTAGCGGGAGGGCATAATGAGCAGTTCTTC
- | 15 | - | TRBJ1-5 | TRBV19 | CASQEWARSNQPQHF | TGTGCCTCCCAGGAGTGGGCGCGGAGCAATCAGCCCCAGCATTTT
- | 15 | - | TRBJ2-7 | TRBV7-6 | CASSLVFGQGVEQYF | TGTGCCAGCAGCTTAGTGTTCGGTCAGGGCGTCGAGCAGTACTTC
- | 13 | many | TRBJ1-5 | TRBV10-3 | CAIQGVADQPQHF | TGTGCCATCCAGGGAGTCGCCGATCAGCCCCAGCATTTT
TRBD2 | 19 | many | TRBJ2-5 | TRBV7-9 | CASSLALLAGGSEAETQYF | TGTGCCAGCAGCTTAGCACTACTAGCGGGCGGAAGTGAGGCCGAGACCCAGTACTTC
- | 14 | - | TRBJ2-1 | TRBV20-1 | CSARDLSDYNEQFF | TGCAGTGCTAGAGATCTATCGGACTACAATGAGCAGTTCTTC
- | 14 | many | TRBJ1-1 | TRBV27 | CASSWDYPNTEAFF | TGTGCCAGCAGTTGGGACTACCCGAACACTGAAGCTTTCTTT
- | 15 | many | TRBJ1-4 | TRBV6-1 | CASRRGNRFDEKLFF | TGTGCCAGCAGGCGCGGTAACAGGTTTGATGAAAAACTGTTTTTT
- | 13 | many | TRBJ2-7 | TRBV24-1 | CATSDGWSYEQYF | TGTGCCACCAGTGATGGGTGGAGCTACGAGCAGTACTTC
- | 16 | - | TRBJ1-1 | TRBV29-1 | CSVASGPRLVNTEAFF | TGCAGCGTCGCCTCGGGACCGAGATTGGTTAACACTGAAGCTTTCTTT
- | 19 | - | TRBJ1-2 | TRBV29-1 | CSVPLGGISGASENYGYTF | TGCAGCGTTCCCTTAGGGGGAATTTCAGGGGCCTCGGAGAACTATGGCTACACCTTC
- | 15 | - | TRBJ2-1 | TRBV5-5 | CASSYSLGSGNEQFF | TGTGCCAGCAGCTACTCCCTAGGGTCCGGCAATGAGCAGTTCTTC
- | 15 | many | TRBJ2-3 | TRBV7-2 | CASSISRGGTDTQYF | TGCGCCAGCAGCATTTCACGCGGCGGCACAGATACGCAGTATTTT
TRBD1 | 12 | many | TRBJ2-7 | TRBV12-3/TRBV12-4 | CASSRDSGEQYF | TGTGCCAGCAGTCGGGACAGCGGCGAGCAGTACTTC
- | 11 | many | TRBJ2-1 | TRBV2 | CASSDDGEQFF | TGTGCCAGCAGTGACGATGGTGAGCAGTTCTTC
TRBD2 | 12 | few | TRBJ2-5 | TRBV20-1 | CSAGTTLETQYF | TGCAGTGCCGGGACTACCCTGGAGACCCAGTACTTC
- | 15 | - | TRBJ1-3 | TRBV5-1 | CASSLGDMSGNTIYF | TGCGCCAGCAGCTTGGGGGACATGTCCGGAAACACCATATATTTT
- | 11 | - | TRBJ1-1 | TRBV2 | CASSAEVGAFF | TGTGCCAGCAGTGCCGAGGTGGGAGCTTTCTTT
TRBD1 | 17 | - | TRBJ2-5 | TRBV7-3 | CASSDPGQWPPQETQYF | TGTGCCAGCTCCGATCCGGGACAGTGGCCACCGCAAGAGACCCAGTACTTC
- | 15 | - | TRBJ2-1 | TRBV6-5 | CASSWGTGSKNEQFF | TGTGCCAGCAGTTGGGGGACTGGCTCTAAGAATGAGCAGTTCTTC
- | 16 | many | TRBJ1-2 | TRBV7-8 | CASSLRSAAGGDGYTF | TGTGCCAGCAGCTTAAGGTCAGCCGCGGGAGGAGATGGCTACACCTTC
- | 13 | many | TRBJ2-7 | TRBV28 | CASSLARMAEQYF | TGTGCCAGCAGTTTGGCGCGGATGGCCGAGCAGTACTTC
- | 13 | many | TRBJ1-2 | TRBV12-3/TRBV12-4 | CASSLKAGYGYTF | TGTGCCAGCAGCCTCAAAGCCGGCTATGGCTACACCTTC
TRBD1 | 15 | many | TRBJ1-2 | TRBV20-1 | CSATKLGTGAYGYTF | TGCAGTGCTACAAAACTAGGGACAGGGGCCTATGGCTACACCTTC
- | 11 | many | TRBJ2-7 | TRBV10-3 | CATRLDYEQYF | TGTGCCACCCGACTAGACTACGAGCAGTACTTC
- | 13 | few | TRBJ1-5 | TRBV19 | CASSWETDQPQHF | TGTGCCAGTAGTTGGGAGACCGATCAGCCCCAGCATTTT
TRBD2 | 15 | many | TRBJ2-3 | TRBV9 | CASSVAGGVADTQYF | TGCGCCAGCAGCGTTGCGGGAGGCGTGGCAGATACGCAGTATTTT
- | 14 | many | TRBJ1-4 | TRBV6-1 | CASRLRGDNEKLFF | TGTGCCAGCAGGTTGAGAGGGGATAATGAAAAACTGTTTTTT
- | 12 | many | TRBJ2-3 | TRBV12-3/TRBV12-4 | CASSFLADTQYF | TGTGCCAGCAGTTTTCTAGCAGATACGCAGTATTTT
- | 13 | few | TRBJ2-7 | TRBV19 | CASSVRRDYEQYF | TGTGCCAGTAGCGTTCGGAGAGACTACGAGCAGTACTTC
- | 13 | few | TRBJ2-7 | TRBV27 | CASSLKVGTEQYF | TGTGCCAGCAGTTTGAAGGTTGGGACCGAGCAGTACTTC
- | 13 | - | TRBJ2-5 | TRBV2 | CASVESGSETQYF | TGTGCCAGCGTCGAGTCCGGGTCAGAGACCCAGTACTTC
- | 17 | many | TRBJ1-1 | TRBV24-1 | CATSDLSGSGGSTEAFF | TGTGCCACCAGTGATTTGTCTGGGTCTGGGGGAAGCACTGAAGCTTTCTTT
TRBD1 | 14 | - | TRBJ1-1 | TRBV7-6 | CASSRTGAGTEAFF | TGTGCCAGCAGCCGGACAGGGGCGGGGACTGAAGCTTTCTTT
- | 12 | many | TRBJ2-7 | TRBV5-6 | CASSFGWNEQYF | TGTGCCAGCAGCTTTGGGTGGAACGAGCAGTACTTC
TRBD1 | 16 | many | TRBJ1-1 | TRBV9 | CASSVESGQNYAEAFF | TGTGCCAGCAGCGTAGAGTCGGGACAGAACTACGCTGAAGCTTTCTTT
- | 16 | - | TRBJ1-1 | TRBV25-1 | CASSETLGGGWTEAFF | TGTGCCAGCAGTGAAACCTTAGGAGGGGGTTGGACTGAAGCTTTCTTT
TRBD2 | 16 | - | TRBJ2-2 | TRBV18 | CASSPVRTSGSGELFF | TGTGCCAGCTCACCGGTGAGGACTAGCGGATCCGGGGAGCTGTTTTTT
- | 12 | - | TRBJ2-1 | TRBV2 | CASSFLGNEQFF | TGTGCCAGCAGTTTCCTTGGGAATGAGCAGTTCTTC
TRBD2 | 14 | many | TRBJ2-7 | TRBV7-6 | CASSPLAGGGEQYF | TGTGCCAGCAGCCCCTTGGCGGGAGGTGGTGAGCAGTACTTC
TRBD2 | 17 | - | TRBJ2-7 | TRBV27 | CASSLRSLAGGPGEQYF | TGTGCCAGCAGTTTACGGTCCCTAGCGGGAGGACCCGGGGAGCAGTACTTC
- | 16 | few | TRBJ2-7 | TRBV18 | CASSPGPGVSSYEQYF | TGTGCCAGCTCACCAGGCCCAGGGGTGAGCTCCTACGAGCAGTACTTC
TRBD1 | 13 | many | TRBJ1-1 | TRBV24-1 | CATSATGRTEAFF | TGTGCCACCAGTGCGACAGGGAGGACTGAAGCTTTCTTT